This is a list of T cell receptor beta chains from one sample in a study of blood T cells in healthy people across ages. TCRdb itself ran the 5' RACE reads through MiXCR, one entry per CDR3 protein. This table has approximately 780,000 distinct CDR3 sequences, 20% to 30% appearing once. This sample also belongs to another study, concerning T cells of mothers and their children.

Sequences were obtained from blood. These receptors were taken from a boy aged 5-17 years in good health. CDR3s include the opening cysteine and the closing phenylalanine or tryptophan. Clone sizes are given selectively: once, few, many, or a class where the clone is expanded.

clone size	V gene	J gene	CDR3 protein
few	TRBV29-1	TRBJ2-5	CSVEAIQPPPQETQYF
many	TRBV20-1	TRBJ2-5	CSALEGLAGGETQYF
NA	TRBV29-1	TRBJ1-5	CSVGNSNQPQHF
NA	TRBV12-5	TRBJ1-4	CASGLAVGEANEKLFF
NA	TRBV5-1	TRBJ1-1	CASSPSGDNTEAFF
NA	TRBV18	TRBJ2-5	CASSPTTQETQYF
NA	TRBV5-1	TRBJ2-1	CASGLAGGYNEQFF
few	TRBV6-5	TRBJ1-2	CASSYSNAFSTYGYTF
NA	TRBV6-2/TRBV6-3	TRBJ2-5	CASGLAPGTQYF
NA	TRBV3-1	TRBJ2-1	CASSQGQGPLGNEQFF
NA	TRBV6-1	TRBJ2-5	CASSQPAGPTKETQYF
few	TRBV20-1	TRBJ2-5	CSARDPLQGLETQYF
once	TRBV29-1	TRBJ2-7	CSVGGGGGYEQYF
NA	TRBV5-1	TRBJ2-2	CASSLVNPVGWAGELFF
NA	TRBV28	TRBJ2-1	CASSLLAGARGEQFF
NA	TRBV5-1	TRBJ1-3	CASSPDGSGNTIYF
NA	TRBV12-3/TRBV12-4	TRBJ1-1	CASRKGDLGEAFF
NA	TRBV28	TRBJ1-4	CATPGLRDREVF
NA	TRBV6-5	TRBJ2-7	CASSSATGYEQYF
NA	TRBV5-1	TRBJ1-2	CASNLQGFGENGYTF
NA	TRBV5-6	TRBJ1-6	CASSTDYYNSPLYF
few	TRBV9	TRBJ1-6	CASSGPEGGLSDSPLHF
NA	TRBV5-1	TRBJ1-1	CASSLDVTATEAFF
few	TRBV28	TRBJ1-5	CASSLTGGWRPQHF
NA	TRBV6-1	TRBJ2-2	CASRSRGGNTGELFF
few	TRBV28	TRBJ2-5	CASSRTAAQYF